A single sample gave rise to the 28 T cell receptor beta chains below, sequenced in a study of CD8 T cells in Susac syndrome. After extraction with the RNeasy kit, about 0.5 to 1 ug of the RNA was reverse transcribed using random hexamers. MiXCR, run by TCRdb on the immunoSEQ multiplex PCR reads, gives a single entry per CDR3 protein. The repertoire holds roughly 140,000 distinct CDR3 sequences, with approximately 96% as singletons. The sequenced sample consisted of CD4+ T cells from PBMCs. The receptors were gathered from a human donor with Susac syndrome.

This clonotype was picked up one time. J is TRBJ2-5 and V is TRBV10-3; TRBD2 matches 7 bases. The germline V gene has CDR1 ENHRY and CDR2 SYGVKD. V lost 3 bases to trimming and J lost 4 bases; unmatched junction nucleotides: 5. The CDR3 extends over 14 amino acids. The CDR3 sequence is CAISDHGGGETQYF. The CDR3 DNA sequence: TGTGCCATCAGTGATCATGGGGGGGGAGAGACCCAGTACTTC.

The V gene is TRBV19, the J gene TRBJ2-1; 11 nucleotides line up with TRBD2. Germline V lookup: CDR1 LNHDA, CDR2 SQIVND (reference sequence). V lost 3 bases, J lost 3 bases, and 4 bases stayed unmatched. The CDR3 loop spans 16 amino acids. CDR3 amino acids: CASSIGTSGLYNEQFF. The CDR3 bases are TGTGCCAGTAGTATTGGGACTAGCGGTCTCTACAATGAGCAGTTCTTC. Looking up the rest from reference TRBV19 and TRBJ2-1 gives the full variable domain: DGGITQSPKYLFRKEGQNVTLSCEQNLNHDAMYWYRQDPGQGLRLIYYSQIVNDFQKGDIAEGYSVSREKKESFPLTVTSAQKNPTAFYLCASSIGTSGLYNEQFFGPGTRLTVL.

The CDR3 DNA reads as TGTGCCAGCAGCCAAGATACCCAGCGGGGTCACAATGAGCAGTTCTTC. This sequence encodes CASSQDTQRGHNEQFF. The chain recombines TRBV4-2 with TRBJ2-1; TRBD2 aligns across 7 bases. This CDR3 spans 16 amino acids. V lost 0 bases, J lost 5 bases, and 7 bases stayed unmatched. CDR1 LGHNA and CDR2 YNFKEQ come from the germline V gene.

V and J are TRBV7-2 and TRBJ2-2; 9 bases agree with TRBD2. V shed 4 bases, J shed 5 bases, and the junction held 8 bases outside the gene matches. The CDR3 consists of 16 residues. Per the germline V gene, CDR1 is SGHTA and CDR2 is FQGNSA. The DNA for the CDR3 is TGTGCCAGCAGCTCCGTAGCGGGAGTTTTTACCGGGGAGCTGTTTTTT. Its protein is CASSSVAGVFTGELFF.

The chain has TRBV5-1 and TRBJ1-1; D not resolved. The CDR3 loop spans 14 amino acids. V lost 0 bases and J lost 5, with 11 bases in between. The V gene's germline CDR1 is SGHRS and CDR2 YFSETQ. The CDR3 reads CASSLDGAGTEAFF. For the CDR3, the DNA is TGCGCCAGCAGCTTGGATGGCGCCGGGACTGAAGCTTTCTTT. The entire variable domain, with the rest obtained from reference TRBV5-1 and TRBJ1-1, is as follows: KAGVTQTPRYLIKTRGQQVTLSCSPISGHRSVSWYQQTPGQGLQFLFEYFSETQRNKGNFPGRFSGRQFSNSRSEMNVSTLELGDSALYLCASSLDGAGTEAFFGQGTRLTVV.

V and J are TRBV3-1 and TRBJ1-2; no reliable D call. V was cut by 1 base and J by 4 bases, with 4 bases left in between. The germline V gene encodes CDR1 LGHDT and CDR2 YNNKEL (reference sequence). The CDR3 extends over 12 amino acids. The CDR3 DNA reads TGTGCCAGCAGCCAAGCGGCCTATGGCTACACCTTC. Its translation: CASSQAAYGYTF.

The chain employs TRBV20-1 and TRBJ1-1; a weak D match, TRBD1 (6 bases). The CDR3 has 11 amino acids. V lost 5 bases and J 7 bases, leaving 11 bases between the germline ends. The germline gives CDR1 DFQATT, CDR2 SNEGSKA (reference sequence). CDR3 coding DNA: TGCAGTGCTCTCAGACAGGTTGAAGCTTTCTTT. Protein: CSALRQVEAFF.

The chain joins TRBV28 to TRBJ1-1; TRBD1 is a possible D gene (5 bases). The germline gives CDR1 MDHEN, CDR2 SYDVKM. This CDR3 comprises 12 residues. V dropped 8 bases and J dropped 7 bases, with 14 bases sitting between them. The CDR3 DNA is TGTGCCAGCTCCCCCCACCAGGGTGAAGCTTTCTTT. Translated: CASSPHQGEAFF.

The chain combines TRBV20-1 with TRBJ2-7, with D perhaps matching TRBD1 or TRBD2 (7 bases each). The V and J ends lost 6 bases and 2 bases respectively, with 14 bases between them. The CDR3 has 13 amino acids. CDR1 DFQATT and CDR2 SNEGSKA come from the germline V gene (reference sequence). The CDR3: CSARGTTTYEQYF. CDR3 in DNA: TGCAGTGCCAGGGGGACTACCACCTACGAGCAGTACTTC.

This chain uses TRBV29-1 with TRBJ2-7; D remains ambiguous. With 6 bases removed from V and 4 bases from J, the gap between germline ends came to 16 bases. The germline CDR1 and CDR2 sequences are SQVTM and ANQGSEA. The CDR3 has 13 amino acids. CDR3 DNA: TGCAGCGTCCGGGCCCTAGGACGGTACGAGCAGTACTTC. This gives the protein CSVRALGRYEQYF.

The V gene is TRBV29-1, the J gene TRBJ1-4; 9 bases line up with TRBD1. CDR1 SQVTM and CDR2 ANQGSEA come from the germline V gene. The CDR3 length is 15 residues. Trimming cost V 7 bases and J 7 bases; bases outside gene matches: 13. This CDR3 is CSAVAAGTGTEKLFF. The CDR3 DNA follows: TGCAGCGCCGTTGCAGCCGGGACAGGGACTGAAAAACTGTTTTTT.

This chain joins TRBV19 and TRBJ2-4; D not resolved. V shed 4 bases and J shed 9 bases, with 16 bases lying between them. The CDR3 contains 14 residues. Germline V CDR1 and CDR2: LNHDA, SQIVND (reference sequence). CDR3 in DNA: TGTGCCAGTAGTAGTCAGGCGGAAAGTAGCATTCAGTACTTC. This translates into CASSSQAESSIQYF.

CDR3: CASSEARPYTF. The DNA for the CDR3 is TGTGCCAGCAGTGAAGCGCGACCTTACACCTTC. The chain uses TRBV2 and TRBJ1-2; D is unresolved. The CDR3 runs to 11 residues. In germline, CDR1 is SNHLY, CDR2 FYNNEI. Deletions cut 0 bases from V and 11 bases from J, with 7 bases between.

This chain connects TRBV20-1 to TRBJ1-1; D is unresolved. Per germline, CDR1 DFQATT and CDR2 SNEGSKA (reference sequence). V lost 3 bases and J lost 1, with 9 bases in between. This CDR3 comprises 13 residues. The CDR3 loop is CSASQQSNTEAFF. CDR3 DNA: TGCAGTGCTAGTCAACAGTCGAACACTGAAGCTTTCTTT.

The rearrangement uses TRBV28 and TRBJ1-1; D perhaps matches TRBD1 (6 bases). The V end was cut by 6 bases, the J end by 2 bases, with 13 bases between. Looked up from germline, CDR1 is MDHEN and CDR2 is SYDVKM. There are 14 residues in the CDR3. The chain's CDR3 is CASRLAGVNTEAFF. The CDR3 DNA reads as TGTGCCAGCAGGTTAGCAGGGGTAAACACTGAAGCTTTCTTT.

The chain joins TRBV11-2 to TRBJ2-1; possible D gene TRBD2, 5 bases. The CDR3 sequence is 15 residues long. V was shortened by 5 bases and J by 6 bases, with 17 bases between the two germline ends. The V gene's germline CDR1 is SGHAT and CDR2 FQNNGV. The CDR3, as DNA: TGTGCCAGCAGCCCCCAACTAGTACGAGGCAATGAGCAGTTCTTC. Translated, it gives CASSPQLVRGNEQFF.

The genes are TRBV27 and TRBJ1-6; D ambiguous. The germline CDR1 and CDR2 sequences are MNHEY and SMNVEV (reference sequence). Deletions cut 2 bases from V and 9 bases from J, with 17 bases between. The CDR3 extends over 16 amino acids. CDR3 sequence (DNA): TGTGCCAGCAGTTTACTTGGGTTGGGTGGCTCTTCACCCCTCCACTTT. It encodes CASSLLGLGGSSPLHF.

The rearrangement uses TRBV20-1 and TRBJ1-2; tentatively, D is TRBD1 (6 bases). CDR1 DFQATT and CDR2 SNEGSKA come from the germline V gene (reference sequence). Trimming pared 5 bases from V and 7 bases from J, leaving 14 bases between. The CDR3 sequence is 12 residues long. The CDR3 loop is CSAAPGQGGYTF. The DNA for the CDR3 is TGCAGTGCTGCACCGGGACAAGGTGGCTACACCTTC.

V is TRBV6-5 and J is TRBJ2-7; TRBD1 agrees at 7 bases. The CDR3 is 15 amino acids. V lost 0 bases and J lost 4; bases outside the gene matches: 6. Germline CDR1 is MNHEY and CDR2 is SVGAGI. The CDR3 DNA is TGTGCCAGCAGTTACTCGGGGACAGCCAAATACGAGCAGTACTTC. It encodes CASSYSGTAKYEQYF.

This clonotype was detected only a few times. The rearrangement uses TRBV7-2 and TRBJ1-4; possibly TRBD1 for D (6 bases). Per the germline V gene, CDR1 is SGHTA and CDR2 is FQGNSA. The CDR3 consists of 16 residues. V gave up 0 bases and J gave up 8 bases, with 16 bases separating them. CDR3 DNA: TGTGCCAGCAGCTTAGCCCCGCAGGGGAGAGGCGAAAAACTGTTTTTT. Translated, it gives CASSLAPQGRGEKLFF.

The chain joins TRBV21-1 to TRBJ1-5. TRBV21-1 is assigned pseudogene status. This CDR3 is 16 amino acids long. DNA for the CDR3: TGTGCCAGCAGCAAAGTCCGGCGGCCGGGCAATCAGCCCCAGCATTTT. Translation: CASSKVRRPGNQPQHF.

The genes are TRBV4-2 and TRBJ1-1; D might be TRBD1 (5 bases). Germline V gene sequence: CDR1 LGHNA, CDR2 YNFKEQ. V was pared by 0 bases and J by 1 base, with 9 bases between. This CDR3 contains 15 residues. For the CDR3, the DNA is TGTGCCAGCAGCCAAGAGGGCGGGGGGAACACTGAAGCTTTCTTT. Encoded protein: CASSQEGGGNTEAFF.

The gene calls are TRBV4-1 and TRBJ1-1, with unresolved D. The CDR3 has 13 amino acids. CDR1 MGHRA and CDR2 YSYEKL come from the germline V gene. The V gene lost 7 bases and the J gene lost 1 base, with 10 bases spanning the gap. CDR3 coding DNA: TGCGCCAGCACGGGATTTCGGAACACTGAAGCTTTCTTT. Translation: CASTGFRNTEAFF.

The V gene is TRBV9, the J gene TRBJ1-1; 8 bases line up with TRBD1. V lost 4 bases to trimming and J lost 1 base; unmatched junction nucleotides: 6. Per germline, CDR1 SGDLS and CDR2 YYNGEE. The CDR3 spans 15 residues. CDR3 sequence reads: CASSRGQAANTEAFF. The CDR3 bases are TGTGCCAGCAGCCGGGGACAGGCGGCGAACACTGAAGCTTTCTTT.

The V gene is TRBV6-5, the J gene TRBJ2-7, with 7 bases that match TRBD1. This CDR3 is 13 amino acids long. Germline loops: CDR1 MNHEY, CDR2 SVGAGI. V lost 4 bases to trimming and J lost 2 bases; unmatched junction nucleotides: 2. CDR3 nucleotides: TGTGCCAGCAGTTGGGACAGAGCCTACGAGCAGTACTTC. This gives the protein CASSWDRAYEQYF.

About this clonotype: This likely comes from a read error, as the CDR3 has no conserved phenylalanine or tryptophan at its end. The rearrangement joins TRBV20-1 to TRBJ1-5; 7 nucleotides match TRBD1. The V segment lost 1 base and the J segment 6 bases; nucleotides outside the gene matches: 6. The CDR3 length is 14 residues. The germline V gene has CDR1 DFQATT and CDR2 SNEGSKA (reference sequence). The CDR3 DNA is TGCAGTGCTAGAGGGTCACAGGGGTCTCAGCCCCAGCATCTT. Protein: CSARGSQGSQPQHL.

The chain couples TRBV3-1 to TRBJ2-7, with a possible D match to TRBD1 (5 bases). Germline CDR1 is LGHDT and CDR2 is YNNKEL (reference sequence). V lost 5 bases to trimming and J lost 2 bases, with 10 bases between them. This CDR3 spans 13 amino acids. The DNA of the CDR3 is TGTGCCAGCAGCTTACAGGTCCCCTACGAGCAGTACTTC. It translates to CASSLQVPYEQYF.

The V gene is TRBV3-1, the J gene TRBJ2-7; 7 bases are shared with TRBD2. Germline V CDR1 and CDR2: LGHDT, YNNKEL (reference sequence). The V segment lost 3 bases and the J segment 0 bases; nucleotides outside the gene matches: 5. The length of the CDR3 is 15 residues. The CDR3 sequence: CASSQSGGFSYEQYF. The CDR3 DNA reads TGTGCCAGCAGCCAGTCCGGGGGGTTCTCCTACGAGCAGTACTTC.